This T cell receptor (beta chain) was profiled in a study of blood T cell repertoires in COVID-19. Study as a whole: Whether acute or convalescent, the COVID-19 samples came from the United States, Italy and Spain. The cDNA or gDNA used as material had been derived from T cells, B-cell-depleted T cells, or PBMCs.

Study processing details: Researchers report that nucleated cell counts were estimated from reference gene primer amplification. Sequencing used immunoSEQ multiplex PCR; TCRdb keeps in-frame clones, though not all of them. For V, J and clone size, that table is used; D and trimming come from the DNA. This sample has some 200,000 clones, with 75% to 90% found just once. This clone was picked up a small number of times. Participants were placed into cohorts based on the clinical history they reported. Sample: PBMCs or T cells enriched from blood (not recorded which). The clonotype was recovered from a woman between 18 and 29 years old in a cohort exposed to, infected with or recovered from COVID-19 (not recorded which).

The DNA of the CDR3 is TGTGCCAGCTCACCGAGACAGAGTGTGACCCTCAGGGCATATCAGCCCCAGCATTTT. This sequence encodes CASSPRQSVTLRAYQPQHF. V gene TRBV18 combines with J gene TRBJ1-5, with D possibly being TRBD1 (5 bases). CDR1 and CDR2 from the germline V gene are KGHSH and LQKENI. This CDR3 spans 19 amino acids. Between the trimmed V and J ends, which lost 3 bases and 5 bases, there was a span of 26 bases.